This is a list of T cell receptor beta chains from one sample in a study of T cell responses to AZD1222 COVID-19 vaccine. Measured with immunoSEQ multiplex PCR; TCRdb has only the in-frame clones, and not every one. The sample records about 120,000 clones, about 86% being singletons. This material consisted of peripheral blood, taken 28 days after the second AZD1222 dose. These receptors all come from an adult who received the AZD1222 COVID-19 vaccine. CDR3s include the opening cysteine and the closing phenylalanine or tryptophan. The D gene is left open where the match is weak. For some rows the clone size is stated as once, few or many, or as a class when expanded; others skip it.

d_gene: TRBD1
v_gene: TRBV7-8
j_gene: TRBJ2-1
abundance: once
CDR3nt: TGTGCCAGCATCTTAGGGTTCCCCCGGGACAGGGGGTTTAAAAGCTCCTACAATGAGCAGTTCTTC
CDR3aa: CASILGFPRDRGFKSSYNEQFF

d_gene: .
v_gene: TRBV6-6
j_gene: TRBJ1-5
abundance: .
CDR3nt: TGTGCCAGCAGTTACACGCAGATAAATCAGCCCCAGCATTTT
CDR3aa: CASSYTQINQPQHF

d_gene: TRBD2
v_gene: TRBV29-1
j_gene: TRBJ2-1
abundance: .
CDR3nt: TGCAGCGTTGAAGGACTAGCGGGGGACAATGAGCAGTTCTTC
CDR3aa: CSVEGLAGDNEQFF

d_gene: .
v_gene: TRBV19
j_gene: TRBJ2-7
abundance: .
CDR3nt: TGTGCCAGTAGTTTTGAGTTTCTCTCCTACGAGCAGTACTTC
CDR3aa: CASSFEFLSYEQYF

d_gene: .
v_gene: TRBV7-6
j_gene: TRBJ1-4
abundance: .
CDR3nt: TGTGCCAGCAGCCTCAATAGCCTTGCAGGGAAGGAAGAAAAACTGTTTTTT
CDR3aa: CASSLNSLAGKEEKLFF

d_gene: .
v_gene: TRBV11-2
j_gene: TRBJ2-2
abundance: .
CDR3nt: TGTGCCAGCAGCTTAGGACTCCGGACCCCGGGGGGGGAGCTGTTTTTT
CDR3aa: CASSLGLRTPGGELFF

d_gene: .
v_gene: TRBV7-2
j_gene: TRBJ2-7
abundance: few
CDR3nt: TGTGCCAGCAGCCGGGGACTCAACTCCTACGAGCAGTACTTC
CDR3aa: CASSRGLNSYEQYF

d_gene: .
v_gene: TRBV19
j_gene: TRBJ1-3
abundance: few
CDR3nt: TGTGCCAGTACCCAGTGGGGGAGCTCTGGAAACACCATATATTTT
CDR3aa: CASTQWGSSGNTIYF

d_gene: .
v_gene: TRBV18
j_gene: TRBJ1-6
abundance: .
CDR3nt: TGTGCCAGCTCACCCCGGGGGGGTAGCGATTCACCCCTCCACTTT
CDR3aa: CASSPRGGSDSPLHF

d_gene: .
v_gene: TRBV5-6
j_gene: TRBJ2-3
abundance: .
CDR3nt: TGTGCCAGCAGCCGTGACAGCACAGATACGCAGTATTTT
CDR3aa: CASSRDSTDTQYF

d_gene: .
v_gene: TRBV6-5
j_gene: TRBJ1-2
abundance: .
CDR3nt: TGTGCCAGCACCCCCAGCGATGGGACGAAGGGCTACACCTTC
CDR3aa: CASTPSDGTKGYTF

d_gene: .
v_gene: TRBV5-1
j_gene: TRBJ1-6
abundance: once
CDR3nt: TGCGCCAGCAGAAGAGAGAATTCACCCTTCCACTTT
CDR3aa: CASRRENSPFHF

d_gene: .
v_gene: TRBV5-1
j_gene: TRBJ1-2
abundance: .
CDR3nt: TGCGCCAGCAGCTTGGTTGTTGGGGGCGACTATGGCTACACCTTC
CDR3aa: CASSLVVGGDYGYTF

d_gene: .
v_gene: TRBV28
j_gene: TRBJ1-5
abundance: few
CDR3nt: TGTGCCAGCAGTTTAGGGGCCCTATTAGGCAATCAGCCCCAGCATTTT
CDR3aa: CASSLGALLGNQPQHF

d_gene: .
v_gene: TRBV5-1
j_gene: TRBJ2-3
abundance: .
CDR3nt: TGCGCCAGCAGCTCCCGGGACCCTTTTAGCGCAGATACGCAGTATTTT
CDR3aa: CASSSRDPFSADTQYF

d_gene: .
v_gene: TRBV6-5
j_gene: TRBJ1-5
abundance: .
CDR3nt: TGTGCCAGCAGGGGTGGGGGCGGCAATCAGCCCCAGCATTTT
CDR3aa: CASRGGGGNQPQHF

d_gene: TRBD1
v_gene: TRBV12-3/TRBV12-4
j_gene: TRBJ1-2
abundance: .
CDR3nt: TGTGCCAGTATGAGGGGGCCCGGGGGCTACACCTTC
CDR3aa: CASMRGPGGYTF

d_gene: .
v_gene: TRBV9
j_gene: TRBJ2-7
abundance: many
CDR3nt: TGTGCCAGCAGCACCCACCCGACCGCGGAGCAGTACTTC
CDR3aa: CASSTHPTAEQYF

d_gene: TRBD2
v_gene: TRBV11-2
j_gene: TRBJ2-1
abundance: .
CDR3nt: TGTGCCAGCAGCTTAGACCTAGCGGGGGGCCTCTCCTACAATGAGCAGTTCTTC
CDR3aa: CASSLDLAGGLSYNEQFF

d_gene: .
v_gene: TRBV4-1
j_gene: TRBJ1-3
abundance: .
CDR3nt: TGCGCCAGCAGCCCCCAGAGGGGGAGTGGAAACACCATATATTTT
CDR3aa: CASSPQRGSGNTIYF

d_gene: .
v_gene: TRBV29-1
j_gene: TRBJ1-4
abundance: .
CDR3nt: TGCAGCGTTGAAACGGCCGGCCCTGGTGAAAAACTGTTTTTT
CDR3aa: CSVETAGPGEKLFF

d_gene: TRBD2
v_gene: TRBV5-4
j_gene: TRBJ2-2
abundance: .
CDR3nt: TGTGCCAGCAGCCCTAAGGGACTAGCGGGTTTCACCGGGGAGCTGTTTTTT
CDR3aa: CASSPKGLAGFTGELFF

d_gene: .
v_gene: TRBV4-1
j_gene: TRBJ1-5
abundance: .
CDR3nt: TGCGCCAGCAGCCAAGATTCGCGCCCGAAGTTTCAGCCCCAGCATTTT
CDR3aa: CASSQDSRPKFQPQHF

d_gene: TRBD2
v_gene: TRBV3-1/TRBV3-2
j_gene: TRBJ2-5
abundance: .
CDR3nt: TGTGCCAGCAGCCAAGGACTAGCGGGAGGCCAAGAGACCCAGTACTTC
CDR3aa: CASSQGLAGGQETQYF

d_gene: TRBD1
v_gene: TRBV18
j_gene: TRBJ1-4
abundance: .
CDR3nt: TGTGCCAGCTCACCTAGGGACAGTCCCAATGAAAAACTGTTTTTT
CDR3aa: CASSPRDSPNEKLFF

d_gene: .
v_gene: TRBV2
j_gene: TRBJ2-5
abundance: .
CDR3nt: TGTGCCAGCAGTGCCGGGGGTCGCGGAGAGACCCAGTACTTC
CDR3aa: CASSAGGRGETQYF

d_gene: .
v_gene: TRBV5-6
j_gene: TRBJ2-5
abundance: .
CDR3nt: TGTGCCAGCAGCTCTAACTTGGGCCAGAATCAAGAGACCCAGTACTTC
CDR3aa: CASSSNLGQNQETQYF

d_gene: TRBD1
v_gene: TRBV5-6
j_gene: TRBJ1-1
abundance: .
CDR3nt: TGTGCCAGCAGCTTGACCCCGGGACAGGGGGGCAGATACACTGAAGCTTTCTTT
CDR3aa: CASSLTPGQGGRYTEAFF

d_gene: .
v_gene: TRBV9
j_gene: TRBJ2-5
abundance: .
CDR3nt: TGTGCCAGCAGCGTAGGACTTACGCAAGAGACCCAGTACTTC
CDR3aa: CASSVGLTQETQYF

d_gene: TRBD2
v_gene: TRBV7-3
j_gene: TRBJ2-1
abundance: .
CDR3nt: TGTGCCAGCAGCCCCGGGACTAGCGACTACAATGAGCAGTTCTTC
CDR3aa: CASSPGTSDYNEQFF

d_gene: .
v_gene: TRBV7-3
j_gene: TRBJ2-1
abundance: many
CDR3nt: TGTGCCAGCAGCCCGCAGGGACGGCGACTACAAAATGAGCAGTTCTTC
CDR3aa: CASSPQGRRLQNEQFF

d_gene: .
v_gene: TRBV29-1
j_gene: TRBJ1-2
abundance: .
CDR3nt: TGCAGCGTTGAAGATGGGGCAGGGGTCTATGGCTACACCTTC
CDR3aa: CSVEDGAGVYGYTF

d_gene: .
v_gene: TRBV9
j_gene: TRBJ1-1
abundance: .
CDR3nt: TGTGCCAGCAGCGTAGGGGGGATTATGAACACTGAAGCTTTCTTT
CDR3aa: CASSVGGIMNTEAFF

d_gene: .
v_gene: TRBV7-2
j_gene: TRBJ2-1
abundance: .
CDR3nt: TGTGCCAGCAGCCCCACTAACAATGAGCAGTTCTTC
CDR3aa: CASSPTNNEQFF

d_gene: TRBD1
v_gene: TRBV19
j_gene: TRBJ1-1
abundance: .
CDR3nt: TGTGCCAGTAGCTATAGGGGGACAGGACCGAACACTGAAGCTTTCTTT
CDR3aa: CASSYRGTGPNTEAFF

d_gene: .
v_gene: TRBV23-1
j_gene: TRBJ2-5
abundance: once
CDR3nt: TGCGCCAGCAGTCAACACCGGGACTTGAGGTACTTC
CDR3aa: CASSQHRDLRYF

d_gene: .
v_gene: TRBV5-1
j_gene: TRBJ2-3
abundance: .
CDR3nt: TGCGCCAGCAGGTTGCAGGCTGGGTGGAGCACAGATACGCAGTATTTT
CDR3aa: CASRLQAGWSTDTQYF

d_gene: .
v_gene: TRBV19
j_gene: TRBJ2-1
abundance: .
CDR3nt: TGTGCCAGTAGTGAAGCCCCGTACAGTGGCTCCTACAATGAGCAGTTCTTC
CDR3aa: CASSEAPYSGSYNEQFF

d_gene: .
v_gene: TRBV3-1/TRBV3-2
j_gene: TRBJ2-7
abundance: few
CDR3nt: TGTGCCAGCAGCCAGCTGGACTACGAGCAGTACTTC
CDR3aa: CASSQLDYEQYF

d_gene: .
v_gene: TRBV7-3
j_gene: TRBJ2-2
abundance: .
CDR3nt: TGTGCCAGCAGCTTGCCGGCGACGGAATCGTGGACCGGGGAGCTGTTTTTT
CDR3aa: CASSLPATESWTGELFF

d_gene: .
v_gene: TRBV9
j_gene: TRBJ2-3
abundance: .
CDR3nt: TGTGCCAGCAGCGAGCAGGGAGATACGCAGTATTTT
CDR3aa: CASSEQGDTQYF

d_gene: .
v_gene: TRBV4-2
j_gene: TRBJ1-4
abundance: once
CDR3nt: TGTGCCAGCAGCCTCAAACTTGACTGGGGTCGTTACCTTTCAACTAATGAAAAACTGTTTTTT
CDR3aa: CASSLKLDWGRYLSTNEKLFF

d_gene: .
v_gene: TRBV4-1
j_gene: TRBJ1-2
abundance: .
CDR3nt: TGCGCCAGCAGCCACCCCGTCAGGTCCTATGGCTACACCTTC
CDR3aa: CASSHPVRSYGYTF

d_gene: .
v_gene: TRBV7-8
j_gene: TRBJ1-2
abundance: .
CDR3nt: TGTGCCAGCAGCTTAGAGAGGGGCCTCATGGATGGCTACACCTTC
CDR3aa: CASSLERGLMDGYTF

d_gene: TRBD1
v_gene: TRBV19
j_gene: TRBJ2-3
abundance: .
CDR3nt: TGTGCCAGTAGTTCCAGGACAGGGTTTAGCACAGATACGCAGTATTTT
CDR3aa: CASSSRTGFSTDTQYF

d_gene: .
v_gene: TRBV7-2
j_gene: TRBJ1-2
abundance: once
CDR3nt: TGTGCCAGCAGCTTAGGAGAGAAGTATGGCTACACCTTC
CDR3aa: CASSLGEKYGYTF

d_gene: TRBD1
v_gene: TRBV6-6
j_gene: TRBJ1-1
abundance: .
CDR3nt: TGTGCCAGCAGTTACTTGTCGACAGGGGGATCGTCTTTCTTT
CDR3aa: CASSYLSTGGSSFF

d_gene: .
v_gene: TRBV10-2
j_gene: TRBJ2-7
abundance: .
CDR3nt: TGCGCCAGCAGTGAGGAGCCGTGGCAGGGGTCCCAATTCGAGCAGTACTTC
CDR3aa: CASSEEPWQGSQFEQYF

d_gene: TRBD1
v_gene: TRBV7-9
j_gene: TRBJ2-1
abundance: .
CDR3nt: TGTGCCAGCAGCTTGGCGGCTTGGACAGGGGTCAATGAGCAGTTCTTC
CDR3aa: CASSLAAWTGVNEQFF

d_gene: .
v_gene: TRBV25-1
j_gene: TRBJ2-3
abundance: .
CDR3nt: TGTGCCAGCAGTGAACACCAAGACCCCACAGATACGCAGTATTTT
CDR3aa: CASSEHQDPTDTQYF

d_gene: .
v_gene: TRBV5-4
j_gene: TRBJ1-1
abundance: .
CDR3nt: TGTGCCAGCAGCTTGGACAGGGAAGCTTTCTTT
CDR3aa: CASSLDREAFF